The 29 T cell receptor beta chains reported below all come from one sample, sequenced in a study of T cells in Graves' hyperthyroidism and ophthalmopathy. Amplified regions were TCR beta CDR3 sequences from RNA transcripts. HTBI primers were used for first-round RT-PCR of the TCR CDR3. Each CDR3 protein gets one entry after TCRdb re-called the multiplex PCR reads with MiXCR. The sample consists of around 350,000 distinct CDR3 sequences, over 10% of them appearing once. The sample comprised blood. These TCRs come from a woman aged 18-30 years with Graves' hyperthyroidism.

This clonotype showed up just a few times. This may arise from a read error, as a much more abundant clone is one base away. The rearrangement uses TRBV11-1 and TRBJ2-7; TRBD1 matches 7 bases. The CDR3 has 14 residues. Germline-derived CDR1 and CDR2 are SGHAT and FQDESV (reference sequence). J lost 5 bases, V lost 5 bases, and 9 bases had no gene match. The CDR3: CASSPRGNAHEQYF. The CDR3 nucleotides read TGTGCCAGCAGCCCCAGGGGGAATGCCCACGAGCAGTACTTC.

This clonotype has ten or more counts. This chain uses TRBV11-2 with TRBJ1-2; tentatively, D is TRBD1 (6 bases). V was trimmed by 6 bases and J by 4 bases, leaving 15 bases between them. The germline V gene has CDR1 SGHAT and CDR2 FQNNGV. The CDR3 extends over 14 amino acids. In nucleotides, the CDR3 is TGTGCCAGCAGTTTGGGCAGGGGAAGCTATGGCTACACCTTC. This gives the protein CASSLGRGSYGYTF.

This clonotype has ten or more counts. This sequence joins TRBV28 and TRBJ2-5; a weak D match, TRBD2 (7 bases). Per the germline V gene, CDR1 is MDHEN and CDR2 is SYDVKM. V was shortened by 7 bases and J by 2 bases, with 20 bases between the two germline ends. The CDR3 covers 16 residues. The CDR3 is CASKDLAGAVQETQYF. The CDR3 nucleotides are TGTGCCAGCAAGGATTTGGCGGGGGCCGTTCAAGAGACCCAGTACTTC.

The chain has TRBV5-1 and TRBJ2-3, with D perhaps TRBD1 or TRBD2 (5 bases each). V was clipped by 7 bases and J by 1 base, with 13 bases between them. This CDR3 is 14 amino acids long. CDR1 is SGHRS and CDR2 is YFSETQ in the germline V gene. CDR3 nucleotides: TGCGCCAGCTTCCCGGGACCCCGCACAGATACGCAGTATTTT. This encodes CASFPGPRTDTQYF. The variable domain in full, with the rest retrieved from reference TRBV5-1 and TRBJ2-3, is KAGVTQTPRYLIKTRGQQVTLSCSPISGHRSVSWYQQTPGQGLQFLFEYFSETQRNKGNFPGRFSGRQFSNSRSEMNVSTLELGDSALYLCASFPGPRTDTQYFGPGTRLTVL.

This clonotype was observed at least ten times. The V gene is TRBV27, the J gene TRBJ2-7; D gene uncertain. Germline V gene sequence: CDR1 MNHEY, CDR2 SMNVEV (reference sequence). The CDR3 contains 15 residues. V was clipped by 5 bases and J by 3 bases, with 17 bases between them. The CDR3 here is CASSLGLESVYEQYF. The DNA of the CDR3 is TGTGCCAGCAGTCTCGGCTTGGAGTCCGTCTACGAGCAGTACTTC.

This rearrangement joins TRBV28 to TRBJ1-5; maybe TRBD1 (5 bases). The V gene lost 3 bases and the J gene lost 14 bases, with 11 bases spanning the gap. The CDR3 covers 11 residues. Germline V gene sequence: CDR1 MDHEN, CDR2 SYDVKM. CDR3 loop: CASSFGQGEHF. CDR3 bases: TGTGCCAGCAGTTTCGGGCAGGGCGAGCATTTT. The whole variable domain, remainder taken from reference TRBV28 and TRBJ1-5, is DVKVTQSSRYLVKRTGEKVFLECVQDMDHENMFWYRQDPGLGLRLIYFSYDVKMKEKGDIPEGYSVSREKKERFSLILESASTNQTSMYLCASSFGQGEHFGDGTRLSIL.

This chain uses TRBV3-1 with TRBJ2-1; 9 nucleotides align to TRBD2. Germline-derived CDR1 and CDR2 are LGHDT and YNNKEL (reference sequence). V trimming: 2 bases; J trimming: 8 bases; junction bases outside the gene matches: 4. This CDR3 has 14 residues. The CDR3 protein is CASSQPGLAHEQFF. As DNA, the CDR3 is TGTGCCAGCAGCCAACCGGGACTAGCCCATGAGCAGTTCTTC.

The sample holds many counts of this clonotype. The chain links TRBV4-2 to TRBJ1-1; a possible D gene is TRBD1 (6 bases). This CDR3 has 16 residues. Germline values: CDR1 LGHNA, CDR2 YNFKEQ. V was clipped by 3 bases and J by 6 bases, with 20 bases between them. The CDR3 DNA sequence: TGTGCCAGCAGCCAGACAACACAGGGAGGTAGGGCTGAAGCTTTCTTT. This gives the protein CASSQTTQGGRAEAFF.

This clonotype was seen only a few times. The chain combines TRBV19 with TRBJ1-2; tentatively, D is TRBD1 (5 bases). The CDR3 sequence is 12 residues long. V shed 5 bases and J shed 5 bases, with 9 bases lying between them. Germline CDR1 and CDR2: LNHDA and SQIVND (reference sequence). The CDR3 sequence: CASSRDGYGYTF. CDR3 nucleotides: TGTGCCAGTAGTCGGGACGGGTATGGCTACACCTTC.

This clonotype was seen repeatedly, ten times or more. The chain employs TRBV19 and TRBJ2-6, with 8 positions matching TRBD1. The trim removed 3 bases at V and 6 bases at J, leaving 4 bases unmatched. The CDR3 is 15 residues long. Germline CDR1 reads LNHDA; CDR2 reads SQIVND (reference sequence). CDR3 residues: CASSIGQGKANVLTF. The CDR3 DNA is TGTGCCAGTAGTATTGGACAGGGAAAGGCCAACGTCCTGACTTTC.

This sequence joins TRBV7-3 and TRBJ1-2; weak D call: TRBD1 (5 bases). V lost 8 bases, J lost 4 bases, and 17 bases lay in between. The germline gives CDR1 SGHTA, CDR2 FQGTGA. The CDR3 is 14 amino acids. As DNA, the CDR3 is TGTGCCAGCGGGACCCGTCCGTCTGGCTATGGCTACACCTTC. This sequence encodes CASGTRPSGYGYTF.

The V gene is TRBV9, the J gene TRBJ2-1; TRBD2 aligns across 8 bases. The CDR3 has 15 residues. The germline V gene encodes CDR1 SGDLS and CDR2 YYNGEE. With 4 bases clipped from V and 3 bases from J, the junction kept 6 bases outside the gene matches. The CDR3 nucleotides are TGTGCCAGCAGCCCGGGGGGGGACATCTACAATGAGCAGTTCTTC. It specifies CASSPGGDIYNEQFF.

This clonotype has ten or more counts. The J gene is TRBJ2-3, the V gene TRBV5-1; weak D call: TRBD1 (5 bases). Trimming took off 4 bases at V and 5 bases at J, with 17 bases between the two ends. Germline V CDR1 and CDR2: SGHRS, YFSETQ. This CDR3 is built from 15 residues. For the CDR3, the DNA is TGCGCCAGCAGCCTGACCCCAGGGCAGGGAGATACGCAGTATTTT. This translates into CASSLTPGQGDTQYF.

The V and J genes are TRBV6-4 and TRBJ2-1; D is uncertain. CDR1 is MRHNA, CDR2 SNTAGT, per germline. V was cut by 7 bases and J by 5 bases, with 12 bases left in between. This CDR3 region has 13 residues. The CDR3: CASISEYHNEQFF. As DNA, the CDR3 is TGTGCCAGCATTTCAGAGTACCACAATGAGCAGTTCTTC.

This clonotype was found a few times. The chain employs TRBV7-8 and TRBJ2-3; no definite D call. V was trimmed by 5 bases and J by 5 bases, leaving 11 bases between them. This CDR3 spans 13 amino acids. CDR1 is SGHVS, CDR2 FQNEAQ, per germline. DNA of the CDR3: TGTGCCAGCAGCCCCTCCCCTAAAGATACGCAGTATTTT. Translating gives CASSPSPKDTQYF.

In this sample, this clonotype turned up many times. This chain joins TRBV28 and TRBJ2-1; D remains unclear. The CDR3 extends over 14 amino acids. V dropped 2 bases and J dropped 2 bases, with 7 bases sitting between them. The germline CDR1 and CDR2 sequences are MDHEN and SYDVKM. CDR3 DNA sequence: TGTGCCAGCAGTTTAAGTATGGCCTACAATGAGCAGTTCTTC. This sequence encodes CASSLSMAYNEQFF.

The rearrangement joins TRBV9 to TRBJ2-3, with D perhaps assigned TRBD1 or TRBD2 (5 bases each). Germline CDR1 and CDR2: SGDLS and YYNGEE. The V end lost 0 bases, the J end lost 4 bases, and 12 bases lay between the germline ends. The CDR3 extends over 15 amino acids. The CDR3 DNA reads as TGTGCCAGCAGCGTAGGGGTGGGGGAAGCAGATACGCAGTATTTT. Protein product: CASSVGVGEADTQYF.

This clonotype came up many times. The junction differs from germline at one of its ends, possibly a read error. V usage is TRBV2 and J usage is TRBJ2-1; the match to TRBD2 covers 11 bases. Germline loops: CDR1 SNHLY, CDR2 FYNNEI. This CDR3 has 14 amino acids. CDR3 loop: CASREGLAGSEQFF. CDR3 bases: TGTGCCAGCAGAGAAGGACTAGCGGGCAGTGAGCAGTTCTTC. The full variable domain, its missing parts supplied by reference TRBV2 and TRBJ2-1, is EPEVTQTPSHQVTQMGQEVILRCVPISNHLYFYWYRQILGQKVEFLVSFYNNEISEKSEIFDDQFSVERPDGSNFTLKIRSTKLEDSAMYFCASREGLAGSEQFFGPGTRLTVL.

This CDR3 reads CATSELEEAFF. CDR3 nucleotide sequence: TGTGCCACCAGTGAACTGGAGGAGGCTTTCTTT. The chain recombines TRBV24-1 with TRBJ1-1; no definite D call. The germline CDR1 and CDR2 sequences are KGHDR and SFDVKD. Trimming left V 4 bases short and J 11 bases short, with 10 bases between. This CDR3 is 11 amino acids long.

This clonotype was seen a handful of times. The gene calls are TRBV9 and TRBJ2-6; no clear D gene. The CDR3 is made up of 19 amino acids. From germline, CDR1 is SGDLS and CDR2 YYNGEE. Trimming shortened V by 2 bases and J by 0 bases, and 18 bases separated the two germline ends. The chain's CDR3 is CASSVQPITLLSGANVLTF. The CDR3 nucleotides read TGTGCCAGCAGCGTCCAACCGATCACACTCCTCTCTGGGGCCAACGTCCTGACTTTC.

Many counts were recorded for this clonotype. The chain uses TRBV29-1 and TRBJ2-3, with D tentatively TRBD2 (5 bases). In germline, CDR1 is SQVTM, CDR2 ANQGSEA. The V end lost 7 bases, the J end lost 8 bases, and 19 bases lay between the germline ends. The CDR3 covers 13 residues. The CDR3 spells CSAWHGRGGTQYF. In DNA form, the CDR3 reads TGCAGCGCGTGGCATGGTCGGGGTGGTACGCAGTATTTT.

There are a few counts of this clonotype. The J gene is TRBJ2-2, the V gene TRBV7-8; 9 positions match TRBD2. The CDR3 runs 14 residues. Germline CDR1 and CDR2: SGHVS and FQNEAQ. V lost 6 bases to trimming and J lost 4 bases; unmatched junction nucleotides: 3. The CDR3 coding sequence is TGTGCCAGCAGTGCGCGGGAGGGCACCGGGGAGCTGTTTTTT. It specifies CASSAREGTGELFF.

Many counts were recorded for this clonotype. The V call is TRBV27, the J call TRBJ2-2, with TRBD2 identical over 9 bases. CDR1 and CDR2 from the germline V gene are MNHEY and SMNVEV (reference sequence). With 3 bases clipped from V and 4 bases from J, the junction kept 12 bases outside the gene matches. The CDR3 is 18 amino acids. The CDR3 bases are TGTGCCAGCAGTTTTATCCCAGCGGGAGGCCCTTTCACCGGGGAGCTGTTTTTT. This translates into CASSFIPAGGPFTGELFF.

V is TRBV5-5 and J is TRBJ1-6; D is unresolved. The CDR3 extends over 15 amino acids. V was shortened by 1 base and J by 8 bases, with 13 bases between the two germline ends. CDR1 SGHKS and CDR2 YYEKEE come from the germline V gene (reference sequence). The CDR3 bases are TGTGCCAGCAGCTTGCTGGGCCCCCAAGATTCACCCCTCCACTTT. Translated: CASSLLGPQDSPLHF.

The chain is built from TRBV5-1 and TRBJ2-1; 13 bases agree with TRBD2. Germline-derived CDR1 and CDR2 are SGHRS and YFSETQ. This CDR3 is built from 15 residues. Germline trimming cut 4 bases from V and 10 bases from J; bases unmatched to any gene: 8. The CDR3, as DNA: TGCGCCAGCAGCCCGGGACTAGCGGGGTCAGGAGAGCAGTTCTTC. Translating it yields CASSPGLAGSGEQFF.

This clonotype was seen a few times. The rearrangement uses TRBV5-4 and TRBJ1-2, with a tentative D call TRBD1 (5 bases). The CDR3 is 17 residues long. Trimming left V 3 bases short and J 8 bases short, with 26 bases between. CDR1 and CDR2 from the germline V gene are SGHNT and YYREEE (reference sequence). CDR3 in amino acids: CASSSGSSGTPAVGYTF. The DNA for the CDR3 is TGTGCCAGCAGCTCCGGAAGCTCCGGGACCCCGGCGGTAGGCTACACCTTC.

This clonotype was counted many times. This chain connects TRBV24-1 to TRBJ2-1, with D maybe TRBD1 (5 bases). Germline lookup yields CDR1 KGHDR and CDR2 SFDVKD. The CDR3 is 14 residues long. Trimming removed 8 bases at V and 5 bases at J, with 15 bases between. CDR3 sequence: CATTTADRDNEQFF. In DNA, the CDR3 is TGTGCCACCACCACCGCAGACAGAGACAATGAGCAGTTCTTC.

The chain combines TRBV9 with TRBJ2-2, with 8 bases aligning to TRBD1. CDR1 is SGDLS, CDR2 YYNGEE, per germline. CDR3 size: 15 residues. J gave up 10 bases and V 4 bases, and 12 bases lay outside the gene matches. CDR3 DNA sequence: TGTGCCAGCAGCAGCGATACAGGGGGGATCGAGGAGCTGTTTTTT. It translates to CASSSDTGGIEELFF.

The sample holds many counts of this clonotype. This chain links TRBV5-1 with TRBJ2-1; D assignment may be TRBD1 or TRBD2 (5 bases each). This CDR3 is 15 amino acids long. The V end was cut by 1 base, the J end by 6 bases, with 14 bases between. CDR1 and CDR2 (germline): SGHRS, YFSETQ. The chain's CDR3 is CASSLRMDGTNEQFF. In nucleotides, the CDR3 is TGCGCCAGCAGCTTGCGGATGGACGGGACCAATGAGCAGTTCTTC.